The entry below describes one TCR beta chain. Its antigen is still unknown. Sequenced by immunoSEQ multiplex PCR; TCRdb stores in-frame clones only, minus some. The top ten clones hold under 2% of a sample with some 150,000 clones, about 93% of them seen once. Trimming pared 0 bases from V and 9 bases from J, leaving 15 bases between. Per the germline V gene, CDR1 is LGHNA and CDR2 is YNFKEQ. This CDR3 spans 15 amino acids. The sample belongs to a study of T cell responses to AZD1222 COVID-19 vaccine. Study observations and caveats: Sampling that yielded the repertoires occurred only after the peak T cell response. Spike as a whole was targeted by vaccine-associated CD4 TCRs, dominant at 160-218 and 743-854. With two AZD1222 doses given, Spike-specific TCR breadth and depth both rose.

The TCR sequence derives from an adult in good health. This chain joins TRBV4-2 and TRBJ2-1; possibly TRBD2 for D (6 bases). The sequenced sample was peripheral blood, obtained on day 0 of AZD1222 vaccination. The CDR3 DNA reads TGTGCCAGCAGCCAAGAGGAGGGATCGGCTGGTGAGCAGTTCTTC. This codes for CASSQEEGSAGEQFF.